What follows are 23 T cell receptor beta chains derived from one specimen sequenced in a study of shared clonotypes between healthy human individuals. Selected positively for CCR7 and CD45RO-negative, naive CD8 cells excluded terminally differentiated effector memory CD45RA+ cells. TCRdb's table, derived via immunoSEQ multiplex PCR, lists solely in-frame clones and lacks some. In the table there are approximately 810,000 clones, 92% of which are singletons. Material: naive CD8+ T cells sorted from blood. These receptors originate from a man aged 25 to 40 in good health.

The rearrangement joins TRBV23-1 to TRBJ2-7; maybe TRBD2 (5 bases). TRBV23-1 is noted as an ORF with a role that remains uncertain. V was cut by 6 bases and J by 0 bases, with 9 bases left in between. CDR3 size: 13 residues. The CDR3 DNA reads as TGCGCCAGCAGGGAGGAGATCTCCTACGAGCAGTACTTC. It is translated as CASREEISYEQYF.

This clone appeared a few times. This sequence joins TRBV18 and TRBJ2-7; D is tentatively TRBD1 or TRBD2 (5 bases each). Trimming took off 6 bases at V and 4 bases at J, with 13 bases between the two ends. The CDR3 totals 13 residues. Germline values: CDR1 KGHSH, CDR2 LQKENI. In DNA form, the CDR3 reads TGTGCCAGCTCCCTGGGGGAGTGGTACGAGCAGTACTTC. This translates into CASSLGEWYEQYF.

This clone was picked up one time. This chain connects TRBV15 to TRBJ1-5, with 7 bases identical to TRBD1. CDR3 length: 15 amino acids. Losses at the gene ends were 1 base for V and 4 bases for J; bases not matched to a gene: 4. The germline V gene has CDR1 LNHNV and CDR2 YYDKDF (reference sequence). This CDR3 reads CATSRGDSSNQPQHF. The CDR3 region has the DNA TGTGCCACCAGCAGAGGGGACAGTTCGAATCAGCCCCAGCATTTT.

V usage is TRBV11-2 and J usage is TRBJ2-7; weak D call: TRBD2 (7 bases). The CDR3 has 12 amino acids. Germline CDR1 SGHAT, CDR2 FQNNGV. Trimming removed 5 bases at V and 7 bases at J, with 12 bases between. The CDR3 DNA reads as TGTGCCAGCAGCCAAGGGGGGGTGGAGCAGTACTTC. Translating it yields CASSQGGVEQYF.

The chain joins TRBV28 to TRBJ2-3; 8 nucleotides line up with TRBD1. The CDR3 spans 14 residues. Germline CDR1 is MDHEN and CDR2 is SYDVKM. Trimming at V came to 6 bases and at J to 5 bases, leaving 7 bases not matched to a gene. The CDR3 reads CASSRDRPIDTQYF. The CDR3 DNA reads TGTGCCAGCAGCAGGGACAGGCCCATAGATACGCAGTATTTT.

Only one count was recorded for this clone. The chain joins TRBV28 to TRBJ2-1, with TRBD1 matching over 7 bases. Trimming took 5 bases from V and 0 from J; bases not matched to a gene: 7. CDR3 length: 16 amino acids. Per the germline V gene, CDR1 is MDHEN and CDR2 is SYDVKM. Written as DNA, the CDR3 is TGTGCCAGCAGTCCCACAGGGGCACGCTCCTACAATGAGCAGTTCTTC. Translation: CASSPTGARSYNEQFF.

The chain links TRBV28 to TRBJ2-7; 10 nucleotides line up with TRBD2. The ends lost 5 bases at V and 5 bases at J; junction bases unmatched: 9. Germline CDR1 MDHEN, CDR2 SYDVKM. This CDR3 has 15 amino acids. CDR3: CASSPHSGRSDEQYF. The CDR3 bases are TGTGCCAGCAGTCCCCATAGCGGGAGGAGCGACGAGCAGTACTTC.

V usage is TRBV2 and J usage is TRBJ2-3, with D perhaps matching TRBD2 (6 bases). The V and J ends lost 7 bases and 4 bases respectively, with 12 bases between them. Germline assignment: CDR1 SNHLY and CDR2 FYNNEI. CDR3 length: 13 amino acids. CDR3 DNA: TGTGCCAGCACGGCGGGGCCCCCAGATACGCAGTATTTT. As protein: CASTAGPPDTQYF.

This chain connects TRBV5-1 to TRBJ2-1; unclear D gene. This CDR3 spans 16 amino acids. Germline CDR1 and CDR2: SGHRS and YFSETQ. The V gene lost 2 bases and the J gene lost 6 bases, with 18 bases spanning the gap. CDR3 DNA sequence: TGCGCCAGCAGCTTAACGTCCCTTTTTCGCGGCAATGAGCAGTTCTTC. Translated, it gives CASSLTSLFRGNEQFF.

The V call is TRBV15, the J call TRBJ2-5; 15 nucleotides align to TRBD2. With V trimmed by 1 base and J by 5 bases, 5 bases remained unmatched. Germline assignment: CDR1 LNHNV and CDR2 YYDKDF (reference sequence). CDR3 size: 17 residues. For the CDR3, the DNA is TGTGCCACCAGCAGAGGGACTAGCGGGAGGGGAGAGGAGACCCAGTACTTC. This codes for CATSRGTSGRGEETQYF.

This clone was seen more than once but under ten times. The chain has TRBV28 and TRBJ1-3; D not resolved. CDR3 length: 12 amino acids. V lost 7 bases, J lost 4 bases, and 8 bases lay in between. Germline V gene lookup returns CDR1 MDHEN and CDR2 SYDVKM. The CDR3 region is CASTLGGNTIYF. CDR3 DNA: TGTGCCAGCACCCTAGGGGGAAACACCATATATTTT.

The gene calls are TRBV7-2 and TRBJ2-1, with TRBD2 identical over 8 bases. CDR1 and CDR2 from the germline V gene are SGHTA and FQGNSA. The CDR3 loop spans 15 amino acids. V shed 5 bases, J shed 2 bases, and the junction held 5 bases outside the gene matches. The DNA for the CDR3 is TGTGCCAGCAGCCCCAGCGGGGGCCCCTACAATGAGCAGTTCTTC. Translation: CASSPSGGPYNEQFF.

The CDR3 nucleotides are TGTGCCAGCAGCTTATGGCAGACGGGCAATCAGCCCCAGCATTTT. This codes for CASSLWQTGNQPQHF. The chain is built from TRBV5-8 and TRBJ1-5; D remains ambiguous. Trimming removed 2 bases from V and 2 bases from J, with 11 bases in between. This CDR3 has 15 amino acids. Germline-derived CDR1 and CDR2 are SGHTS and YDEGEE.

The CDR3 here is CSVPGTTPGMAQFF. The CDR3 DNA reads TGCAGCGTTCCCGGGACTACCCCAGGGATGGCGCAGTTCTTC. The chain couples TRBV29-1 to TRBJ2-1; 7 bases align to TRBD2. The germline CDR1 and CDR2 sequences are SQVTM and ANQGSEA. The CDR3 contains 14 residues. J was trimmed by 12 bases and V by 5 bases; bases with no gene match: 16.

The chain joins TRBV4-1 to TRBJ1-5, with 7 bases aligning to TRBD1. The CDR3 extends over 16 amino acids. Per the germline V gene, CDR1 is MGHRA and CDR2 is YSYEKL. The junction had 9 bases not matched to a gene; V was cut back by 1 base and J by 6 bases. Here the CDR3 DNA reads TGCGCCAGCAGCCAAGGCGCGCCACAGGGGAGTCAGCCCCAGCATTTT. Residues: CASSQGAPQGSQPQHF.

This clone appeared once. An end of the junction does not agree with germline; a read error may underlie this. This chain's CDR3 is CASSPSGGKQPQHF. Here the CDR3 DNA reads TGTGCCAGCAGCCCTTCAGGGGGCAAACAGCCCCAGCATTTT. This chain links TRBV11-2 with TRBJ1-5, with TRBD1 identical over 8 bases. CDR1 is SGHAT and CDR2 is FQNNGV in the germline V gene. The length of the CDR3 is 14 residues. The entire variable domain, with the rest obtained from reference TRBV11-2 and TRBJ1-5, is as follows: EAGVAQSPRYKIIEKRQSVAFWCNPISGHATLYWYQQILGQGPKLLIQFQNNGVVDDSQLPKDRFSAERLKGVDSTLKIQPAKLEDSAVYLCASSPSGGKQPQHFGDGTRLSIL.

V gene TRBV4-3 combines with J gene TRBJ2-3; TRBD2 matches 9 bases. CDR3 length: 19 amino acids. CDR1 and CDR2 (germline): LGHNA, YSLEER. V lost 2 bases, J lost 0 bases, and 12 bases stayed unmatched. The CDR3 region is CASSQWVAGEATSTDTQYF. The CDR3 DNA reads as TGCGCCAGCAGCCAATGGGTAGCGGGAGAGGCTACTAGCACAGATACGCAGTATTTT.

To note about this clone: The same CDR3 also results from other DNA sequences found in this sample. The CDR3 nucleotides are TGTGCCAGCAGCTTAGCGGGGGTATCCTACGAGCAGTACTTC. Translation: CASSLAGVSYEQYF. The rearrangement joins TRBV7-8 to TRBJ2-7; D is tentatively TRBD1 or TRBD2 (5 bases each). The germline V gene encodes CDR1 SGHVS and CDR2 FQNEAQ. This CDR3 region has 14 residues. The V end lost 0 bases, the J end lost 1 base, and 7 bases lay between the germline ends.

This rearrangement joins TRBV7-2 to TRBJ2-1; 7 bases agree with TRBD2. CDR3 length equals 13 residues. Looked up from germline, CDR1 is SGHTA and CDR2 is FQGNSA. The J segment lost 7 bases and the V segment lost 10 bases, leaving 10 bases of the junction unmatched. In nucleotides, the CDR3 is TGTGCCAACTCTGGGGAGGGAGGAAATGAGCAGTTCTTC. Protein: CANSGEGGNEQFF.

Only one count was recorded for this clone. This chain links TRBV11-2 with TRBJ1-1, with a tentative D call TRBD1 (6 bases). This CDR3 contains 15 residues. Germline V gene sequence: CDR1 SGHAT, CDR2 FQNNGV. Deletions cut 5 bases from V and 0 bases from J, with 13 bases between. This CDR3 reads CASSPSTGMNTEAFF. For the CDR3, the DNA is TGTGCCAGCAGCCCGTCCACAGGGATGAACACTGAAGCTTTCTTT.

This chain joins TRBV11-2 and TRBJ2-2, with D tentatively TRBD1 (6 bases). This CDR3 has 15 residues. Germline V gene lookup returns CDR1 SGHAT and CDR2 FQNNGV. Trimming shortened V by 5 bases and J by 1 base, and 11 bases separated the two germline ends. CDR3 residues: CASSERTVNTGELFF. In DNA, the CDR3 is TGTGCCAGCAGCGAAAGGACAGTGAACACCGGGGAGCTGTTTTTT.

The chain couples TRBV6-1 to TRBJ1-1, with 11 bases fitting TRBD1. CDR1 and CDR2 from the germline V gene are MNHNS and SASEGT. V lost 2 bases and J lost 7; bases outside the gene matches: 6. The CDR3 covers 15 residues. Here the CDR3 DNA reads TGTGCCAGCAGTGAATATCCGGGACAGGGGGTTGAAGCTTTCTTT. Residues: CASSEYPGQGVEAFF.

The chain joins TRBV5-6 to TRBJ2-1; D might be TRBD2 (5 bases). From germline, CDR1 is SGHDT and CDR2 YYEEEE. The V and J ends lost 0 bases and 12 bases respectively, with 7 bases between them. The CDR3 is made up of 11 amino acids. The CDR3 is CASSLAGMQFF. CDR3 nucleotides: TGTGCCAGCAGCTTGGCGGGAATGCAGTTCTTC.